What follows describes a single T cell receptor (beta chain). Its target is unknown. The CDR3 loop spans 16 amino acids. Germline-derived CDR1 and CDR2 are MRHNA and SNTAGT. Trimming removed 4 bases from V and 8 bases from J; junction bases left unmatched: 15. The sample comes from a study of cytomegalovirus exposure and HLA in healthy donors. Study at large: Within an early data release were about 85 million unique TCRs drawn from HLA-typed donors. Study conclusions and caveats: Equally common other TCR beta chains were less clonally expanded than HLA-associated ones, a later analysis found. Many donors shared some public TCRs, even though most TCR sequences were rare.

Amplification used 60 Vbeta primers and 13 Jbeta primers. Produced via immunoSEQ multiplex PCR; TCRdb's table is partial and in-frame only. The sample lists 55,000 to 80,000 clones, about three quarters occurring once. The chain couples TRBV6-4 to TRBJ1-2; 8 nucleotides line up with TRBD1. The material sequenced was PBMCs. This clonotype was obtained from a man aged 50 to 60 in good health and CMV-seropositive. The CDR3 reads CASSGRPGGGVEGYTF. CDR3 DNA sequence: TGTGCCAGCAGTGGAAGGCCAGGGGGCGGCGTGGAGGGCTACACCTTC.